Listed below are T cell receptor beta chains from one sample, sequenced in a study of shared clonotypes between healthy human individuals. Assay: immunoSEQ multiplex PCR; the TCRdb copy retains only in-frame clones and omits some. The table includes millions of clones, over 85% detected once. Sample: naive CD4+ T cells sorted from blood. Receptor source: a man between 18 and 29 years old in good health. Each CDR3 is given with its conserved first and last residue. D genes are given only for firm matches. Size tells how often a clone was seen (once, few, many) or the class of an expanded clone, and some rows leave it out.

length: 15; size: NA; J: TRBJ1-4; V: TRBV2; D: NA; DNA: TGTGCCAGCAGTGAAGGTGTACAGGGCGGAGAAAAACTGTTTTTT; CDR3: CASSEGVQGGEKLFF
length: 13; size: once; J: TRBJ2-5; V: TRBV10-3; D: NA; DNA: TGTGCCATCAGAGGGGGACGCCAAGAGACCCAGTACTTC; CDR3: CAIRGGRQETQYF
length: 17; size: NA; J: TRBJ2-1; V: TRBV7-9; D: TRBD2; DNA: TGTGCCAGCAGCCGCCTAGGGGTTGCGGGAGTTAAGAATGAGCAGTTCTTC; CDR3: CASSRLGVAGVKNEQFF
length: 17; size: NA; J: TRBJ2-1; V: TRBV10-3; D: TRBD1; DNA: TGTGCCATGCAGGGGGCAGGAGCGGGCGGCTCCTACAATGAGCAGTTCTTC; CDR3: CAMQGAGAGGSYNEQFF
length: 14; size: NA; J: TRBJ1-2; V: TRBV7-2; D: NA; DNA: TGTGCCAGCAGCTCCACCCAGACAGGCTATGGCTACACCTTC; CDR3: CASSSTQTGYGYTF
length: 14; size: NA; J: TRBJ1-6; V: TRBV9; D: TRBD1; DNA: TGTGCCAGCAGCGTCCAGGGGGCAAAGTCACCCCTCCACTTT; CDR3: CASSVQGAKSPLHF
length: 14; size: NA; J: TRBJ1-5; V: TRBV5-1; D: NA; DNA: TGCGCCAGCAGCTTGGGGGGGGCAGAAGGGCCCCAGCATTTT; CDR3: CASSLGGAEGPQHF
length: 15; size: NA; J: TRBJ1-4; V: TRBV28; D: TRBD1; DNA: TGTGCCTGCCAGGGACAGGGGGCAACTAATGAAAAACTGTTTTTT; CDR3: CACQGQGATNEKLFF
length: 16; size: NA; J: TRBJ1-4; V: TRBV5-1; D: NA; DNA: TGCGCCAGCAGCTTGGAGGGCCCAAGCGGCTCTGAAAAACTGTTTTTT; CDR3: CASSLEGPSGSEKLFF
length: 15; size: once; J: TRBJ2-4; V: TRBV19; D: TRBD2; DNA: TGTGCCAGTAGCACTAGCGGGAGTATCCAGAACATTCAGTACTTC; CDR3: CASSTSGSIQNIQYF
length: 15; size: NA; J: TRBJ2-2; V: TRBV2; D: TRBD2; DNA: TGTGCCAGCAGTGACCCGGGAGGGAGGACCGGGGAGCTGTTTTTT; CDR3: CASSDPGGRTGELFF
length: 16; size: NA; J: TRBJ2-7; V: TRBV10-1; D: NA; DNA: TGCGCCAGCACGAGTCGGCCCGAAAGATGGGCATACGAGCAGTACTTC; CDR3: CASTSRPERWAYEQYF
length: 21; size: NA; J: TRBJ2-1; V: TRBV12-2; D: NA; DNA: TGTGCAAGTCGCTTGTCCGAACCCCGACTAGCGGGGGCTTCGATCCACAATGAGCAGTTCTTC; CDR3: CASRLSEPRLAGASIHNEQFF
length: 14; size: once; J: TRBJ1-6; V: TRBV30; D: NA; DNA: TGTGCCTGGAATCGGGACCGCCTCGAGTCACCCCTCCACTTT; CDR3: CAWNRDRLESPLHF
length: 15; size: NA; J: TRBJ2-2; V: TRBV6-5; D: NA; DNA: TGTGCCAGCAGTTACTCCCAGCCAGGCACCGGGGAGCTGTTTTTT; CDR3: CASSYSQPGTGELFF
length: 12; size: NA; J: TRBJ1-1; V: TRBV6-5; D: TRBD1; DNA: TGTGCCAGCAGGGACCCCGGACAGGGGTTCTTCTTT; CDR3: CASRDPGQGFFF
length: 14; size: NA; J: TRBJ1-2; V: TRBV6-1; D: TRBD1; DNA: TGTGCCAGCAGTGAAGGGACAGGGTTTGGCGGCTACACCTTC; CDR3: CASSEGTGFGGYTF
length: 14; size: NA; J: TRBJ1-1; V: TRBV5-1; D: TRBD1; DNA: TGCGCCAGCAGCCGAGGACAGGGAGGCACTGAAGCTTTCTTT; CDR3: CASSRGQGGTEAFF
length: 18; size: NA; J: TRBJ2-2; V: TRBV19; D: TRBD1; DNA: TGTGCCAGTAGCACCATCGGCAGGGGGTTCGGGAACACCGGGGAGCTGTTTTTT; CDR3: CASSTIGRGFGNTGELFF
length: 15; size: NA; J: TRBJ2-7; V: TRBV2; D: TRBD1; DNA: TGTGCCAGCAGTGAATCCGGGACAGTTTACTACGAGCAGTACTTC; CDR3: CASSESGTVYYEQYF
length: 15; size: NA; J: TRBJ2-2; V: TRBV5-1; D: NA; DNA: TGCGCCAGCAGCGGGACTGGGGAGAACACCGGGGAGCTGTTTTTT; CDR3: CASSGTGENTGELFF
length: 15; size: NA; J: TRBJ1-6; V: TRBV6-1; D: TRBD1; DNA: TGTGCCAGCATCTGGGGACAGGTATATAATTCACCCCTCCACTTT; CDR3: CASIWGQVYNSPLHF
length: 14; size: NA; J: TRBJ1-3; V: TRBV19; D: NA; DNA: TGTGCCAGTAGTATAGGTCTACATGGCAGCACCATATATTTT; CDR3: CASSIGLHGSTIYF
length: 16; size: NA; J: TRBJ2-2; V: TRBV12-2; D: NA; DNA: TGTGCAAGTCGCAAGACGGGACTAGCGTCTACCGGGGAGCTGTTTTTT; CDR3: CASRKTGLASTGELFF
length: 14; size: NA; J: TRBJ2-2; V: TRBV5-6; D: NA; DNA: TGTGCCAGCAGGGCCGGGCGGAACACCGGGGAGCTGTTTTTT; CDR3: CASRAGRNTGELFF
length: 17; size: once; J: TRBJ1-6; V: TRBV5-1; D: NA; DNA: TGCGCCAGCAGCAGGGACGGACCGAGCTCCTATAATTCACCCCTCCACTTT; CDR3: CASSRDGPSSYNSPLHF
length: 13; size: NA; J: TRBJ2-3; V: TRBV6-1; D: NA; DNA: TGTGCCAGCAGTTCTTTAGGTGGTGATACGCAGTATTTT; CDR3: CASSSLGGDTQYF
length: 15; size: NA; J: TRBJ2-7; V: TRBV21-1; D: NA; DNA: TGTGCCAGCAGCCCACGGGGAGACAGGCGCTACGAGCAGTACTTC; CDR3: CASSPRGDRRYEQYF
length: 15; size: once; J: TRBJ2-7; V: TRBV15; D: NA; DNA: TGTGCCACCAGCAGAGATTCCCTGGTAAGGGGCGAGCAGTACTTC; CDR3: CATSRDSLVRGEQYF
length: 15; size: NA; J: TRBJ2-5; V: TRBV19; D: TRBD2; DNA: TGTGCCAGCCTATCCGGGACTAGGGGCCAAGAGACCCAGTACTTC; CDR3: CASLSGTRGQETQYF
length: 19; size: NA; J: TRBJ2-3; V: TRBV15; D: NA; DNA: TGTGCCACCAGCAGAGATATCCGCCAGGGCAAGCGAAGCACAGATACGCAGTATTTT; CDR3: CATSRDIRQGKRSTDTQYF
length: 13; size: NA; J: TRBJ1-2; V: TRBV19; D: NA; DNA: TGTGCCAGTAGTATATTAGGGAACTATGGCTACACCTTC; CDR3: CASSILGNYGYTF
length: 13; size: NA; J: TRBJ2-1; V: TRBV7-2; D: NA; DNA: TGTGCCAGCAGCTTAGCGATCGACAATGAGCAGTTCTTC; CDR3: CASSLAIDNEQFF
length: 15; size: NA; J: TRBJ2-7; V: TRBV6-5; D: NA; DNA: TGTGCCAGCAGCTCCCCCAAGGGGGGCGCCTACGAGCAGTACTTC; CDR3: CASSSPKGGAYEQYF
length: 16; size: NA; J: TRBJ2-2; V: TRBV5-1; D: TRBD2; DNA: TGCGCCAGCAGCCCCGGACTAGCGGGCTACACCGGGGAGCTGTTTTTT; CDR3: CASSPGLAGYTGELFF
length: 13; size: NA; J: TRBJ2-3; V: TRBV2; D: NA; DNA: TGTGCCAGCAGTGATTGGGGCACAGATACGCAGTATTTT; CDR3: CASSDWGTDTQYF
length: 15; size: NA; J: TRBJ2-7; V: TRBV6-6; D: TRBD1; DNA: TGTGCCAGCAGTCACCCTTTCAGGGGGCAGTACGAGCAGTACTTC; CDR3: CASSHPFRGQYEQYF
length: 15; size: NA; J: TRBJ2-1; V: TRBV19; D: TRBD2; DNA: TGTGCCAGTAGTAGACTAGCGGGAGAGGGTTCGGAGCAGTTCTTC; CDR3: CASSRLAGEGSEQFF
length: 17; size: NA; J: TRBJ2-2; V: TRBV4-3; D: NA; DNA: TGCGCCAGCAGCCAAAATCGTTGGAGTACGAACACCGGGGAGCTGTTTTTT; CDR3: CASSQNRWSTNTGELFF